The present T cell receptor beta chain was sequenced within a study of T cell responses to AZD1222 COVID-19 vaccine. Profiling relied on immunoSEQ multiplex PCR, and the TCRdb table lists in-frame clones only, not all of them. The sample consists of approximately 76,000 clones, over 80% of them appearing once. This CDR3 region has 13 residues. From germline, CDR1 is SGHTA and CDR2 FQGNSA. Trimming stripped 3 bases from V and 0 bases from J, with 3 bases between. The chain carries TRBV7-2 and TRBJ1-5; D is ambiguous. Sequenced material: peripheral blood, taken on day 0 of MenACWY control vaccination. The TCR comes from an adult in good health. The CDR3 here is CASSFSSNQPQHF. The CDR3 nucleotides are TGTGCCAGCAGCTTTAGTAGCAATCAGCCCCAGCATTTT.